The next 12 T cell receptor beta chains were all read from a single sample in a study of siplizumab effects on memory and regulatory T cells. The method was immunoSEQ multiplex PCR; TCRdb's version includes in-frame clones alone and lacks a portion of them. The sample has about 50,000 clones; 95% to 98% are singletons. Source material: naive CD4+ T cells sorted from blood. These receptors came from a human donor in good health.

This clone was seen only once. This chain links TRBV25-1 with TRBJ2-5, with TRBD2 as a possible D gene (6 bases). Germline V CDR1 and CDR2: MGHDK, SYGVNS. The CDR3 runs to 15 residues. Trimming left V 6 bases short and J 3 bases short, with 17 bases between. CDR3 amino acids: CASRRSRDFKETQYF. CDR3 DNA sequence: TGTGCCAGCAGGAGGTCGCGGGACTTCAAAGAGACCCAGTACTTC.

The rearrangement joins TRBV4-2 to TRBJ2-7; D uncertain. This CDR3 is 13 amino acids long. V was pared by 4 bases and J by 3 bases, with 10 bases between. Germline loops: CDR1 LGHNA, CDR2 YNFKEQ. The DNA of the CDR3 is TGTGCCAGCAGCCGCCCGGTTTTCTACGAGCAGTACTTC. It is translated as CASSRPVFYEQYF.

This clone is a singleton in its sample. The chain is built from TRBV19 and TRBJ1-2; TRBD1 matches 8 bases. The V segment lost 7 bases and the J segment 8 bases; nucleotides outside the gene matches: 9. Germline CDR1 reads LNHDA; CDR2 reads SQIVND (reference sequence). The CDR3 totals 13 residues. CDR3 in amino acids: CASTRTGTEGYTF. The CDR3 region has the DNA TGTGCCAGTACCCGGACAGGGACGGAGGGCTACACCTTC.

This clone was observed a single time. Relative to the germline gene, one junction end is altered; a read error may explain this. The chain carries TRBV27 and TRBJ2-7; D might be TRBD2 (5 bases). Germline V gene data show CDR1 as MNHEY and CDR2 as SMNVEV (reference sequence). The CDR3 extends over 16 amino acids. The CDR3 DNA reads TGTGCCAGCAGGTTATCCCCCGTGGCGGGCCACTACGAGCAGTACTTC. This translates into CASRLSPVAGHYEQYF.

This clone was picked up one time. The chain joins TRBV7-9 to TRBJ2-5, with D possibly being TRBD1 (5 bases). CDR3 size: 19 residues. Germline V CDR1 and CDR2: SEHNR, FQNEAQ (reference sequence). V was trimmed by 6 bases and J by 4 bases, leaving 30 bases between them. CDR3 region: CASRLSVSARVVVPETQYF. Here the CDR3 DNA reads TGTGCCAGCAGGCTTAGTGTTTCGGCCAGGGTGGTCGTCCCAGAGACCCAGTACTTC.

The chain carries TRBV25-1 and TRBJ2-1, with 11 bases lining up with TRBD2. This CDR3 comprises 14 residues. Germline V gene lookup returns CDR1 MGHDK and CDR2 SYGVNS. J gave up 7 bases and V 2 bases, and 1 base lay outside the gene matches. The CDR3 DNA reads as TGTGCCAGCAGTGAACTAGCGGGAGGAAATGAGCAGTTCTTC. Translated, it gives CASSELAGGNEQFF.

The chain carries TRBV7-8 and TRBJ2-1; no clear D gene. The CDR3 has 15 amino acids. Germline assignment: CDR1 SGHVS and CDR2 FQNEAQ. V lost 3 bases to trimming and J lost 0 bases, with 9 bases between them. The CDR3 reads CASSLTASSYNEQFF. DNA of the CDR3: TGTGCCAGCAGCTTGACGGCAAGCTCCTACAATGAGCAGTTCTTC. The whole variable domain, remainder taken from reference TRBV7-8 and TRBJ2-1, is GAGVSQSPRYKVAKRGQDVALRCDPISGHVSLFWYQQALGQGPEFLTYFQNEAQLDKSGLPSDRFFAERPEGSVSTLKIQRTQQEDSAVYLCASSLTASSYNEQFFGPGTRLTVL.

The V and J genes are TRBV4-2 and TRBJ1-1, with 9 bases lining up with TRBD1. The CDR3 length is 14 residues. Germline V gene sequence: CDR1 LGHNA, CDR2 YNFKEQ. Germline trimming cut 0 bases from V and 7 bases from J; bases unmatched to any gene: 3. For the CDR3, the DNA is TGTGCCAGCAGCCAAGAGACAGGGGGAGGTGAAGCTTTCTTT. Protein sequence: CASSQETGGGEAFF.

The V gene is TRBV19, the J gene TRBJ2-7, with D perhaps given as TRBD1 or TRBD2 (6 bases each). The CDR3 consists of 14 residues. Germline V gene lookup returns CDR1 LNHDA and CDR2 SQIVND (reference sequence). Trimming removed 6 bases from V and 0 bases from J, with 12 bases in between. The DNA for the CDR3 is TGTGCCAGTAGCTTACAGGGACTCTCCTACGAGCAGTACTTC. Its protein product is CASSLQGLSYEQYF.

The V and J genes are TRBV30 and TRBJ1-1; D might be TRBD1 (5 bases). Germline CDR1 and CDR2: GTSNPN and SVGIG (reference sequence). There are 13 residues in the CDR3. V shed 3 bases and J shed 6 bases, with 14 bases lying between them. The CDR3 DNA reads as TGTGCCTGGAGGACCTACCCAGGGCCTGAAGCTTTCTTT. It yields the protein CAWRTYPGPEAFF.

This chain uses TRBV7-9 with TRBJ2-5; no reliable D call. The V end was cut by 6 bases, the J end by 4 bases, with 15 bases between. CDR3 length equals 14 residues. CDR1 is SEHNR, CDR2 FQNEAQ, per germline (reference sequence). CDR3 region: CASRNPSGRETQYF. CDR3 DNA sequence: TGTGCCAGCAGGAACCCCAGTGGGCGAGAGACCCAGTACTTC.

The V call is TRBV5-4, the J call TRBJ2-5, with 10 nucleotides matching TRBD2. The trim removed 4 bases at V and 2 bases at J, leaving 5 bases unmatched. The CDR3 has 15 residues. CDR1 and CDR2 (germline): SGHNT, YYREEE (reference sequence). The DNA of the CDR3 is TGTGCCAGCAGCATGGAACTAGCGGGACAAGAGACCCAGTACTTC. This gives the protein CASSMELAGQETQYF. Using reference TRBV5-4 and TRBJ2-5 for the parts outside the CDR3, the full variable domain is ETGVTQSPTHLIKTRGQQVTLRCSSQSGHNTVSWYQQALGQGPQFIFQYYREEENGRGNFPPRFSGLQFPNYSSELNVNALELDDSALYLCASSMELAGQETQYFGPGTRLLVL.